This T cell receptor beta chain was sequenced for a study of Ad26.COV2.S vaccination and SARS-CoV-2 variants. TCRdb keeps only in-frame clones here, not all; method: immunoSEQ multiplex PCR. The data hold 440,000 or so clones, with about 90% observed a single time. The germline V gene encodes CDR1 KGHDR and CDR2 SFDVKD. The CDR3 loop spans 15 amino acids. V lost 4 bases to trimming and J lost 2 bases, with 12 bases between them. Treatment indicated: roughly 19 received Ad26.COV2.S at low or high dose, single or two shots; 5 received placebo; per-sample allocation not given. Day 63 following the first vaccine or placebo injection was when the samples were taken.

Specimen: peripheral blood, collected in a trial of Ad26.COV2.S vaccine versus placebo. V and J are TRBV24-1 and TRBJ2-3, with D uncertain. The receptor was derived from a person between 18 and 60 years old who received the Ad26.COV2.S COVID-19 vaccine or a placebo. The CDR3 reads CATSDPADITDTQYF. The CDR3 DNA reads TGTGCCACCAGTGACCCCGCAGATATCACAGATACGCAGTATTTT.